Shown below are 6 T cell receptor beta chains from a single sample sequenced in a study of human T cells and chemical hapten exposure. Regarding time point: pre-sensitization, week 0. Treatment of the sample: therapeutic diphenylcyclopropenone sensitization with weekly scalp DPC. TCRdb re-called the RACE reads through MiXCR, storing one row per CDR3 protein. The sample yields over 35,000 distinct CDR3 sequences, about 10% seen once. Sequencing used whole blood, obtained in connection with sensitization to the hapten diphenylcyclopropenone (DPC). These receptors all come from a man in his thirties or forties with alopecia areata. Some clones in this sample may be carry-over from other donors' samples.

This clonotype was recorded at least ten times. The chain couples TRBV28 to TRBJ2-3; D may correspond to TRBD1 or TRBD2 (5 bases each). CDR1 is MDHEN, CDR2 SYDVKM, per germline. The CDR3 spans 13 residues. V was shortened by 1 base and J by 10 bases, with 12 bases between the two germline ends. CDR3: CASSLSPGTPQYF. CDR3 bases: TGTGCCAGCAGTTTATCACCCGGGACCCCGCAGTATTTT.

In this sample, this clonotype turned up many times. The chain has TRBV5-1 and TRBJ2-1; 8 bases are a match to TRBD1. Unmatched junction bases numbered 11, after V lost 6 bases and J lost 0 bases. This CDR3 is 17 amino acids long. Germline V gives CDR1 SGHRS, CDR2 YFSETQ. CDR3 sequence: CASKDRVGESSYNEQFF. CDR3 in DNA: TGCGCCAGCAAGGACAGGGTGGGGGAAAGCTCCTACAATGAGCAGTTCTTC. The complete variable domain, with remaining parts taken from reference TRBV5-1 and TRBJ2-1, reads KAGVTQTPRYLIKTRGQQVTLSCSPISGHRSVSWYQQTPGQGLQFLFEYFSETQRNKGNFPGRFSGRQFSNSRSEMNVSTLELGDSALYLCASKDRVGESSYNEQFFGPGTRLTVL.

This clonotype was recorded many times. The chain employs TRBV18 and TRBJ2-7; TRBD1 matches 7 bases. The germline V gene encodes CDR1 KGHSH and CDR2 LQKENI. This CDR3 spans 15 amino acids. V shed 9 bases, J shed 6 bases, and the junction held 17 bases outside the gene matches. The CDR3 protein is CASSTWTGPAGEQYF. CDR3 coding DNA: TGTGCCAGTTCAACCTGGACAGGTCCGGCGGGCGAGCAGTACTTC.

The sample holds many counts of this clonotype. V usage is TRBV6-5 and J usage is TRBJ1-6, with TRBD1 matching over 10 bases. Losses at the gene ends were 2 bases for V and 7 bases for J; bases not matched to a gene: 5. The length of the CDR3 is 16 residues. CDR1 is MNHEY and CDR2 is SVGAGI in the germline V gene. The CDR3 is CASSYTGQGGNSPLHF. CDR3 coding DNA: TGTGCCAGCAGTTACACAGGACAGGGGGGGAATTCACCCCTCCACTTT.

The sample holds many counts of this clonotype. The rearrangement joins TRBV6-2 or TRBV6-3 to TRBJ2-3; D not resolved. Germline assignment: CDR1 MNHEY and CDR2 SVGEGT. The CDR3 runs 12 residues. Trimming cost V 3 bases and J 3 bases, with 4 bases left between them. The CDR3 spells CASSYPTDTQYF. CDR3 bases: TGTGCCAGCAGTTATCCGACAGATACGCAGTATTTT.

Details on this clonotype: This may stem from a read error, because a much larger clone lies one nucleotide away. The chain links TRBV12-3 or TRBV12-4 to TRBJ1-2; 8 bases are a match to TRBD1. The CDR3 is 16 amino acids. Unmatched junction bases numbered 9, after V lost 6 bases and J lost 0 bases. CDR3 in amino acids: CASSPSGTGPNYGYTF. For the CDR3, the DNA is TGTGCCAGCAGCCCGTCCGGGACAGGACCTAACTATGGCTACACCTTC.